The clone carrying this T cell receptor (beta chain) came up many times. Antigen specificity is unknown. This sample includes further DNA sequences coding for the same CDR3. This record comes from a study of metastatic and nonmetastatic thyroid tumors. Study-wide background: Thyroid patients, malignant and benign, had repertoires compared across blood and tumor or nodule tissue.

Germline V gene sequence: CDR1 MNHNS, CDR2 SASEGT. CDR3 length equals 15 residues. The germline V and J ends were trimmed by 0 bases and 4 bases, with 10 bases remaining between them. Study-wide results and caveats: It was reported that TCR beta diversity was significantly higher in malignant thyroid tumors than benign nodules, in blood and tumor.

The authors' processing: In papillary thyroid cancer, a distant-metastasis classifier was built using CDR3 differences across clinicopathological groups. Through MiXCR, TCRdb re-clonotyped the PCR reads. None of the V and J calls come from the authors' own analysis; TCRdb made them. The sample holds tens of thousands of clones, about a sixth seen once. Thyroid surgery had not been preceded by any treatment in any patient. The chain links TRBV6-1 to TRBJ1-5; maybe TRBD1 (5 bases). Sequenced material: blood. This clonotype was obtained from a female donor with papillary thyroid cancer or a benign thyroid nodule (not recorded which). Some clones in this sample may be carry-over from other donors' samples. The CDR3 bases are TGTGCCAGCAGTGAAGCGGTCGGGGGGAATCAGCCCCAGCATTTT. Translating it yields CASSEAVGGNQPQHF.